This is a list of T cell receptor beta chains from one sample in a study of radiotherapy plus CTLA-4 blockade in lung cancer. TCRdb's copy holds only in-frame clones and misses some; the assay was immunoSEQ multiplex PCR. The sample has under 95,000 clones; approximately 84% are singletons. The sample was peripheral blood, taken from a patient treated with radiotherapy plus ipilimumab. These receptors came from a human donor with non-small cell lung cancer who had stable disease on radiotherapy plus ipilimumab. CDR3s include the opening cysteine and the closing phenylalanine or tryptophan. D genes are given only for firm matches. Clone sizes are given selectively: once, few, many, or a class where the clone is expanded.

D,size,V,J,CDR3,DNA
-,once,TRBV1,TRBJ2-3,CTSSQDLPLQTSGGTDTQYF,TGCACCAGCAGCCAAGATCTTCCCCTCCAGACTAGCGGAGGCACAGATACGCAGTATTTT
-,-,TRBV14,TRBJ2-1,CASSHVSGFYNEQFF,TGTGCCAGCAGCCATGTTTCGGGATTCTACAATGAGCAGTTCTTC
-,-,TRBV2,TRBJ2-5,CASSGRDAYAKETQYF,TGTGCCAGCTCGGGCCGGGACGCCTACGCCAAAGAGACCCAGTACTTC
-,-,TRBV11-2,TRBJ1-1,CASSVTPWNTEAFF,TGTGCCAGCAGCGTTACCCCCTGGAACACTGAAGCTTTCTTT
-,-,TRBV5-1,TRBJ1-1,CASSLGSPRQFGTEAFF,TGCGCCAGCAGCTTGGGGTCACCGAGACAGTTTGGCACTGAAGCTTTCTTT
TRBD1,-,TRBV29-1,TRBJ1-1,CSVGQGWTEAFF,TGCAGCGTTGGACAGGGTTGGACTGAAGCTTTCTTT
TRBD2,-,TRBV27,TRBJ2-7,CASSPRLAGTYEQYF,TGTGCCAGCAGTCCGCGACTAGCGGGAACCTACGAGCAGTACTTC
TRBD1,-,TRBV5-6,TRBJ2-7,CASSSRGFYEQYF,TGTGCCAGCAGCTCCAGGGGGTTCTACGAGCAGTACTTC
-,-,TRBV27,TRBJ2-3,CASSSSGPTDTQYF,TGTGCCAGCAGTTCCAGCGGGCCCACAGATACGCAGTATTTT
TRBD1,-,TRBV6-5,TRBJ2-4,CASSLRGQGAYIQYF,TGTGCCAGCAGTCTTCGGGGGCAGGGGGCATACATTCAGTACTTC
TRBD1,few,TRBV6-6,TRBJ2-7,CASSYQQGGYEQYF,TGTGCCAGCAGTTACCAACAGGGGGGCTACGAGCAGTACTTC
TRBD1,once,TRBV2,TRBJ2-1,CASSDWTGVDYNEQFF,TGTGCCAGCAGTGATTGGACAGGGGTGGACTACAATGAGCAGTTCTTC
-,-,TRBV7-3,TRBJ2-2,CASSLALSNTGELFF,TGTGCCAGCAGCTTAGCCCTGTCGAACACCGGGGAGCTGTTTTTT
TRBD2,-,TRBV6-1,TRBJ2-3,CASVAGGPTDTQYF,TGTGCCAGCGTGGCGGGAGGGCCTACAGATACGCAGTATTTT
-,once,TRBV7-2,TRBJ2-2,CASRERGFPNTGELFF,TGTGCCAGCAGGGAAAGGGGATTCCCGAACACCGGGGAGCTGTTTTTT
-,-,TRBV2,TRBJ2-1,CASSERSGPSSYNEQFF,TGTGCCAGCAGTGAGCGGTCGGGACCGAGCTCCTACAATGAGCAGTTCTTC
TRBD1,-,TRBV6-1,TRBJ2-7,CASRGQGLDEQYF,TGTGCCAGCAGGGGACAGGGGTTGGACGAGCAGTACTTC
-,-,TRBV27,TRBJ2-3,CASSFRLFGSTDTQYF,TGTGCCAGCAGTTTTCGGCTTTTCGGAAGCACAGATACGCAGTATTTT
TRBD1,-,TRBV7-3,TRBJ2-1,CASSFGQGSLNEQFF,TGTGCCAGCAGCTTTGGACAGGGGTCGTTGAATGAGCAGTTCTTC
-,-,TRBV28,TRBJ1-5,CASSPADRKYSNQPQHF,TGTGCCAGCAGTCCAGCCGACAGAAAGTATAGCAATCAGCCCCAGCATTTT
TRBD1,-,TRBV28,TRBJ1-1,CASSSNSGQGKAFF,TGTGCCAGCAGTTCTAACTCAGGACAGGGCAAGGCTTTCTTT
TRBD1,-,TRBV18,TRBJ2-7,CASSPAGQGTYEQYF,TGTGCCAGCTCACCGGCGGGACAGGGGACCTACGAGCAGTACTTC
-,-,TRBV6-1,TRBJ2-7,CASSEAWWQNYEQYF,TGTGCCAGCAGTGAAGCCTGGTGGCAGAACTACGAGCAGTACTTC
-,-,TRBV13,TRBJ2-7,CASRGTGAYEQYF,TGTGCCAGCCGTGGGACGGGCGCCTACGAGCAGTACTTC
TRBD1,-,TRBV27,TRBJ2-7,CASSPRGRTGSYGEQYF,TGTGCCAGCAGTCCTAGGGGCCGGACAGGTTCCTACGGGGAGCAGTACTTC